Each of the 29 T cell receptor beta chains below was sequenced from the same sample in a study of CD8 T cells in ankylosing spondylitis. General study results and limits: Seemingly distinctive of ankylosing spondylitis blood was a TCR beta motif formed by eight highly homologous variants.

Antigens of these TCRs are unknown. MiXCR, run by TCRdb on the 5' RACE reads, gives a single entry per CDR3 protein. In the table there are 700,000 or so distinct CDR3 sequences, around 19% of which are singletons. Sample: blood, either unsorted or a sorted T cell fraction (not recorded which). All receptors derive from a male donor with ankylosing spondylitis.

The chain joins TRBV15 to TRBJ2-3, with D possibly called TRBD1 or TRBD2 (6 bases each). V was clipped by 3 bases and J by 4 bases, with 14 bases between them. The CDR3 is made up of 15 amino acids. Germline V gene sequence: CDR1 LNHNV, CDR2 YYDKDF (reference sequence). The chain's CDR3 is CATSSLGGMADTQYF. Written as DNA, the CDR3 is TGTGCCACCAGCAGCTTAGGGGGGATGGCAGATACGCAGTATTTT.

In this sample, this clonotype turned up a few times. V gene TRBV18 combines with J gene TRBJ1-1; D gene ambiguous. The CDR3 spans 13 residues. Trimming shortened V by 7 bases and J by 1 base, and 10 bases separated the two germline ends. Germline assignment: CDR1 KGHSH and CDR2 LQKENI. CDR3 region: CASFYQENTEAFF. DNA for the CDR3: TGTGCCAGCTTTTACCAGGAGAACACTGAAGCTTTCTTT.

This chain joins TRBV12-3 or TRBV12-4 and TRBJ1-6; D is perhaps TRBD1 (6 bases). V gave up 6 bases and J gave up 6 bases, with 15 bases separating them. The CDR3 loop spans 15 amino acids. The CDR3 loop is CASSPGVRSNSPLHF. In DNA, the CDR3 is TGTGCCAGCAGCCCAGGGGTACGCAGTAATTCACCCCTCCACTTT.

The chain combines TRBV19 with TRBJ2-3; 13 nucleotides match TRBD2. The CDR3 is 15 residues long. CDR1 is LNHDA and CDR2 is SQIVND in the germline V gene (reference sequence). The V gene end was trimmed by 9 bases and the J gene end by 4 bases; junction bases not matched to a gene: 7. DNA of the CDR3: TGTGCCAGCCGGCGACTAGCGGGAGGCCCAGATACGCAGTATTTT. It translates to CASRRLAGGPDTQYF.

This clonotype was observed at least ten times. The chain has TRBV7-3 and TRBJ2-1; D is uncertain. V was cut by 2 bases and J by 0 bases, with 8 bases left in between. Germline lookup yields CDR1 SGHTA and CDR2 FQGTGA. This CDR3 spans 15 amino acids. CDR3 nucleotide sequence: TGTGCCAGCAGCTTAGAAGAAAGCTCCTACAATGAGCAGTTCTTC. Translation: CASSLEESSYNEQFF.

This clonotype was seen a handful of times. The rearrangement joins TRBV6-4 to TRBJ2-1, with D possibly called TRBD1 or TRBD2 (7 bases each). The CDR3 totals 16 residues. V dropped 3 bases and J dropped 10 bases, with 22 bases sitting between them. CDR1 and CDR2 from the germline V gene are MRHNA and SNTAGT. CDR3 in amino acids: CASSDQGGGPHYEQFF. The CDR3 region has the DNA TGTGCCAGCAGTGATCAGGGGGGGGGCCCCCACTACGAGCAGTTCTTC.

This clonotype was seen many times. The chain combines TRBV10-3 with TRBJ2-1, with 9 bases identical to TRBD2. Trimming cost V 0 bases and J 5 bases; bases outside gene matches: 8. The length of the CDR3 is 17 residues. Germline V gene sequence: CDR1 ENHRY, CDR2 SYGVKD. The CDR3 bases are TGTGCCATCAGTGAGTCGAGGGCTAGCGGGGACCACAATGAGCAGTTCTTC. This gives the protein CAISESRASGDHNEQFF.

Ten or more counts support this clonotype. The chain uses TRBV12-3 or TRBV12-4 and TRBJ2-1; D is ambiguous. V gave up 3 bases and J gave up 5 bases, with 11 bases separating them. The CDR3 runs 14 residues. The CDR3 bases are TGTGCCAGCAGTTTTAGTGGCGTAAACAATGAGCAGTTCTTC. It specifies CASSFSGVNNEQFF.

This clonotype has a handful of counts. The CDR3 here is CASSYRRTPPDTQYF. CDR3 nucleotide sequence: TGTGCCAGCAGCTACCGACGGACCCCTCCTGATACGCAGTATTTT. The chain couples TRBV9 to TRBJ2-3; D is unresolved. Trimming removed 4 bases at V and 6 bases at J, with 18 bases between. The CDR3 covers 15 residues. The germline V gene has CDR1 SGDLS and CDR2 YYNGEE.

In nucleotides, the CDR3 is TGTGCCATCAGTGATCGCCAGGGACTAGGGAACACTGAAGCTTTCTTT. Residues: CAISDRQGLGNTEAFF. This rearrangement joins TRBV10-3 to TRBJ1-1; weak D call: TRBD1 (5 bases). Between the trimmed V and J ends, which lost 3 bases and 1 base, there was a span of 15 bases. CDR1 and CDR2 from the germline V gene are ENHRY and SYGVKD. CDR3 size: 16 residues.

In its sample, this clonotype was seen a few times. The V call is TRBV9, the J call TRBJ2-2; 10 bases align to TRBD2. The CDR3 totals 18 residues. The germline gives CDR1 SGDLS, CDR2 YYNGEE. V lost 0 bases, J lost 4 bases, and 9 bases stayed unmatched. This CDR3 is CASSVASSGSSGTGELFF. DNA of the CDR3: TGTGCCAGCAGCGTAGCGTCTAGCGGGAGTTCGGGCACCGGGGAGCTGTTTTTT.

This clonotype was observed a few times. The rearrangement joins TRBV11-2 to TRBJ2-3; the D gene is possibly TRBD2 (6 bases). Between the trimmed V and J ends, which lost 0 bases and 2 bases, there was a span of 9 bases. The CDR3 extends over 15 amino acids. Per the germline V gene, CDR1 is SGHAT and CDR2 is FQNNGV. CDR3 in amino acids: CASSLEGGDTDTQYF. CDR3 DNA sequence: TGTGCCAGCAGCTTAGAGGGCGGGGACACAGATACGCAGTATTTT.

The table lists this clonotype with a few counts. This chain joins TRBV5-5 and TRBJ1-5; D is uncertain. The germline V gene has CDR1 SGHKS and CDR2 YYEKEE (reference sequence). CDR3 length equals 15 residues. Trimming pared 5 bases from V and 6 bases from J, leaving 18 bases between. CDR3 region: CASSLTTGIGQPQHF. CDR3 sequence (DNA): TGTGCCAGCAGTCTAACAACCGGGATCGGTCAGCCCCAGCATTTT.

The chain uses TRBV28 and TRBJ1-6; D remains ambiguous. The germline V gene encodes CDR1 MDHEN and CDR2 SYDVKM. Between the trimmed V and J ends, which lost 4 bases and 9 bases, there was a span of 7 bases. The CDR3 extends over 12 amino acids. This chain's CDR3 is CASSSPTSPLHF. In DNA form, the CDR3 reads TGTGCCAGCAGTTCTCCGACTTCACCCCTCCACTTT. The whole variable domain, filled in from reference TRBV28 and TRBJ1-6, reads DVKVTQSSRYLVKRTGEKVFLECVQDMDHENMFWYRQDPGLGLRLIYFSYDVKMKEKGDIPEGYSVSREKKERFSLILESASTNQTSMYLCASSSPTSPLHFGNGTRLTVT.

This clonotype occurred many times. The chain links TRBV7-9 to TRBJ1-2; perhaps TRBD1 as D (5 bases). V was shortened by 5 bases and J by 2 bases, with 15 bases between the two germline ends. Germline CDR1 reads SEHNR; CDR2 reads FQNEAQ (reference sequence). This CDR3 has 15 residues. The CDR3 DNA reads TGTGCCAGCAGCCCCCGAACGGGGGGAAACTATGGCTACACCTTC. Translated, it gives CASSPRTGGNYGYTF.

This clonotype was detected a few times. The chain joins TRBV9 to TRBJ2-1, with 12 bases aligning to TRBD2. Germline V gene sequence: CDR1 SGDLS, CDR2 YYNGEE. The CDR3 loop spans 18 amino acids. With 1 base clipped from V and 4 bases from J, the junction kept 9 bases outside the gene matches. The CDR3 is CASSVIPSGGVGYNEQFF. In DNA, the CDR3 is TGTGCCAGCAGCGTAATTCCTAGCGGGGGGGTTGGGTACAATGAGCAGTTCTTC.

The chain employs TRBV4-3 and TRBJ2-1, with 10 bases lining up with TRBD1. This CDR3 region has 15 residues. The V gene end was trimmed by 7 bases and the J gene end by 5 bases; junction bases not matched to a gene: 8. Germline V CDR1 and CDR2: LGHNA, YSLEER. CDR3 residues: CASKQGQGWNNEQFF. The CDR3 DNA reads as TGCGCCAGCAAACAGGGACAGGGGTGGAACAATGAGCAGTTCTTC.

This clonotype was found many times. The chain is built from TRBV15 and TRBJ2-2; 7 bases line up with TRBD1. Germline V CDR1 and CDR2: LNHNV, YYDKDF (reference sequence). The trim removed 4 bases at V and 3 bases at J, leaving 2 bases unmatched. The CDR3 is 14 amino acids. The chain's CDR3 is CATSNRGYTGELFF. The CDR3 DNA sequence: TGTGCCACCAGCAACAGGGGATACACCGGGGAGCTGTTTTTT.

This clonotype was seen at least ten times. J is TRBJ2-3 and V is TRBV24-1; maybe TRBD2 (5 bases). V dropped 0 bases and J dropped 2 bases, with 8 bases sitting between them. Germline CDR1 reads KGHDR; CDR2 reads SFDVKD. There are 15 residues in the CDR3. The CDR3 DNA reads TGTGCCACCAGTGATTTGGAGGGAACCACAGATACGCAGTATTTT. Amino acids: CATSDLEGTTDTQYF.

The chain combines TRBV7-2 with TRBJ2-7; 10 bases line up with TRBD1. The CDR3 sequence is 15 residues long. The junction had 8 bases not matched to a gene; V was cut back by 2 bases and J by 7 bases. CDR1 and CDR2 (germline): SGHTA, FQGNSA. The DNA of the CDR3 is TGTGCCAGCAGCTTACTACTGACAGGGGGCAGGGAGCAGTACTTC. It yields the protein CASSLLLTGGREQYF.

The CDR3 DNA sequence: TGTGCCAGCAGCGTAGTGGGGGGCTCAGACGAGCAGTACTTC. It yields the protein CASSVVGGSDEQYF. This chain connects TRBV9 to TRBJ2-7; either TRBD1 or TRBD2 may supply D (6 bases each). The V gene's germline CDR1 is SGDLS and CDR2 YYNGEE. This CDR3 contains 14 residues. Trimming stripped 0 bases from V and 5 bases from J, with 12 bases between.

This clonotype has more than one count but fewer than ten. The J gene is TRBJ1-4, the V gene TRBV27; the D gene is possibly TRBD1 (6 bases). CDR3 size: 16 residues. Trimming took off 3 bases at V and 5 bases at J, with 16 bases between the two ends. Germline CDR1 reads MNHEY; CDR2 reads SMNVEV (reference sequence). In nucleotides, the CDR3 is TGTGCCAGCAGTTTTAGTCAGGGGAGCCCGAATGAAAAACTGTTTTTT. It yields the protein CASSFSQGSPNEKLFF. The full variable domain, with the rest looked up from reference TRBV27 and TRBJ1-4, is EAQVTQNPRYLITVTGKKLTVTCSQNMNHEYMSWYRQDPGLGLRQIYYSMNVEVTDKGDVPEGYKVSRKEKRNFPLILESPSPNQTSLYFCASSFSQGSPNEKLFFGSGTQLSVL.

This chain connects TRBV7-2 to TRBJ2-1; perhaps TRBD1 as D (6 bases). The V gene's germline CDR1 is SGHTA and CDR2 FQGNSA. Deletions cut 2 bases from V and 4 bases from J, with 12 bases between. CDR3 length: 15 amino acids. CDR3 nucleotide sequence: TGTGCCAGCAGCTTATCAGGGGCTCTATACAATGAGCAGTTCTTC. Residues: CASSLSGALYNEQFF.

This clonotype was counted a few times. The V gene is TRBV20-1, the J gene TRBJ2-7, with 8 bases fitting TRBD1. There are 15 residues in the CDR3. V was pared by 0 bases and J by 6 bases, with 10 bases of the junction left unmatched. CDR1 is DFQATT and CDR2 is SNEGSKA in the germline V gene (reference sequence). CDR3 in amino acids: CSARDDTTGVGEQYF. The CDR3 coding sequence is TGCAGTGCTAGAGATGACACGACAGGGGTGGGCGAGCAGTACTTC.

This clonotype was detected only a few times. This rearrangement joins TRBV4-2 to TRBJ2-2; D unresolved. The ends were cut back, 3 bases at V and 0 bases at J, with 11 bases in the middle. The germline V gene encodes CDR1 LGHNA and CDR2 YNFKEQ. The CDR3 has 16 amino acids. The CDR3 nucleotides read TGTGCCAGCAGCCATCCATTCACTGCGAACACCGGGGAGCTGTTTTTT. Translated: CASSHPFTANTGELFF.

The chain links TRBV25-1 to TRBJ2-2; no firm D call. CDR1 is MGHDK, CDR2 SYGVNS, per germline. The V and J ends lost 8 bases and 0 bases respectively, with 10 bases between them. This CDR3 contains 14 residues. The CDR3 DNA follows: TGTGCCAGCCGCGAGAACGCGAACACCGGGGAGCTGTTTTTT. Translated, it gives CASRENANTGELFF.

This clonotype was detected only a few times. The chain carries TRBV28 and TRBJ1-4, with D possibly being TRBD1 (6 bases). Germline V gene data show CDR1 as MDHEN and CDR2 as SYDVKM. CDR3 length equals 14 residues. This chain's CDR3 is CATRRGAGPEKLFF. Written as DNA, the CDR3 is TGTGCAACCCGCCGGGGGGCCGGTCCTGAAAAACTGTTTTTT. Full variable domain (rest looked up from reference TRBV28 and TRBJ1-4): DVKVTQSSRYLVKRTGEKVFLECVQDMDHENMFWYRQDPGLGLRLIYFSYDVKMKEKGDIPEGYSVSREKKERFSLILESASTNQTSMYLCATRRGAGPEKLFFGSGTQLSVL.

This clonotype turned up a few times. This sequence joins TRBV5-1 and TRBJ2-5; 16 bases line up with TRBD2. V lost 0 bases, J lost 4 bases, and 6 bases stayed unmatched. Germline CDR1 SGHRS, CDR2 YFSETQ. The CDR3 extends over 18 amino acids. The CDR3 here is CASSLAGTSGRASETQYF. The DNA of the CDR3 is TGCGCCAGCAGCTTGGCCGGGACTAGCGGGAGGGCCTCAGAGACCCAGTACTTC.

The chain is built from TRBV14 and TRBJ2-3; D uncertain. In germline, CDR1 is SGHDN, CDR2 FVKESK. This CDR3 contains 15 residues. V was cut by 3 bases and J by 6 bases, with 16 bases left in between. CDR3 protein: CASSQPSGAHDTQYF. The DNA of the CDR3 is TGTGCCAGCAGCCAGCCTAGTGGTGCACACGATACGCAGTATTTT.